One and the same sample provided the 27 T cell receptor beta chains below, sequenced in a study of blood T cell repertoires in COVID-19. TCRdb keeps only in-frame clones here, not all; method: immunoSEQ multiplex PCR. This table has approximately 300,000 clones, 85% appearing once. The sequencing input was PBMCs or T cells enriched from blood (not recorded which). The source is a woman aged 30 to 39 who had been exposed to COVID-19.

This sequence joins TRBV28 and TRBJ1-1; 7 bases fit TRBD1. The junction had 8 bases not matched to a gene; V was cut back by 3 bases and J by 1 base. Germline CDR1 is MDHEN and CDR2 is SYDVKM. The length of the CDR3 is 16 residues. CDR3 loop: CASSFPLTGTNTEAFF. CDR3 coding DNA: TGTGCCAGCAGTTTTCCTCTGACAGGGACGAACACTGAAGCTTTCTTT.

This chain links TRBV7-2 with TRBJ2-3; 8 nucleotides agree with TRBD2. The CDR3 length is 16 residues. From germline, CDR1 is SGHTA and CDR2 FQGNSA. V gave up 1 base and J gave up 3 bases; unmatched junction bases: 6. This CDR3 reads CASSLVPGGRTDTQYF. CDR3 DNA sequence: TGTGCCAGCAGCTTAGTGCCGGGAGGGAGAACAGATACGCAGTATTTT.

The chain carries TRBV28 and TRBJ1-4; unclear D gene. The germline gives CDR1 MDHEN, CDR2 SYDVKM. The CDR3 loop spans 14 amino acids. The V gene lost 2 bases and the J gene lost 5 bases, with 9 bases spanning the gap. Written as DNA, the CDR3 is TGTGCCAGCAGTTTAAGACAAAGCAATGAAAAACTGTTTTTT. Translating it yields CASSLRQSNEKLFF.

A single count supports this clone. The chain links TRBV7-2 to TRBJ2-3; 8 bases are shared with TRBD2. The CDR3 loop spans 15 amino acids. V lost 5 bases, J lost 5 bases, and 9 bases stayed unmatched. Germline V gene data show CDR1 as SGHTA and CDR2 as FQGNSA. The CDR3 DNA follows: TGTGCCAGCAGCCAAGCGGGGGCGCAGGGAGATACGCAGTATTTT. It codes for CASSQAGAQGDTQYF.

The chain links TRBV28 to TRBJ2-6; 8 nucleotides line up with TRBD2. CDR3 length: 17 residues. Germline V gene data show CDR1 as MDHEN and CDR2 as SYDVKM. The junction had 10 bases not matched to a gene; V was cut back by 5 bases and J by 4 bases. Written as DNA, the CDR3 is TGTGCCAGCAGTCCGACCCACTTAGCGGGAGGGGCCAACGTCCTGACTTTC. Protein: CASSPTHLAGGANVLTF.

This rearrangement joins TRBV5-3 to TRBJ2-2; D possibly corresponds to TRBD1 (5 bases). TRBV5-3 is assigned to the ORF class and has an uncertain function. V gave up 2 bases and J gave up 1 base, with 12 bases separating them. The CDR3 consists of 16 residues. As DNA, the CDR3 is TGTGCCAGAAGCTTCCCGGACACTAAGAACACCGGGGAGCTGTTTTTT. It is translated as CARSFPDTKNTGELFF.

The chain recombines TRBV5-1 with TRBJ2-1, with 7 bases fitting TRBD1. This CDR3 region has 14 residues. V gave up 3 bases and J gave up 5 bases; unmatched junction bases: 5. The germline V gene has CDR1 SGHRS and CDR2 YFSETQ. The CDR3, as DNA: TGCGCCAGCAGCTCCTCCAGGGGGAACAATGAGCAGTTCTTC. Its translation is CASSSSRGNNEQFF.

This sequence joins TRBV6-2 or TRBV6-3 and TRBJ2-7; D might be TRBD2 (6 bases). The CDR3 consists of 17 residues. Trimming shortened V by 3 bases and J by 0 bases, and 18 bases separated the two germline ends. Per germline, CDR1 MNHEY and CDR2 SVGEGT. CDR3 protein: CASSYELGRESSYEQYF. The DNA of the CDR3 is TGTGCCAGCAGTTATGAGTTGGGACGGGAGAGCTCCTACGAGCAGTACTTC.

The chain joins TRBV4-2 to TRBJ2-4; 12 nucleotides line up with TRBD2. V shed 4 bases, J shed 0 bases, and the junction held 10 bases outside the gene matches. The germline V gene has CDR1 LGHNA and CDR2 YNFKEQ. The length of the CDR3 is 19 residues. The CDR3 DNA follows: TGTGCCAGCAGCCCCGAACTAGCGGGGGGTATCATAGCCAAAAACATTCAGTACTTC. Its translation: CASSPELAGGIIAKNIQYF.

A word on this clone: The sample holds other DNA sequences that translate to the same CDR3. As DNA, the CDR3 is TGTGCCAGCAGTTTCGGACAGGGTAATTATGGCTACACCTTC. Translated: CASSFGQGNYGYTF. The gene calls are TRBV28 and TRBJ1-2, with 8 bases fitting TRBD1. Per the germline V gene, CDR1 is MDHEN and CDR2 is SYDVKM. There are 14 residues in the CDR3. Trimming cost V 3 bases and J 5 bases; bases outside gene matches: 5.

The genes are TRBV4-3 and TRBJ1-2; no clear D gene. V was shortened by 1 base and J by 8 bases, with 23 bases between the two germline ends. CDR1 LGHNA and CDR2 YSLEER come from the germline V gene. The CDR3 loop spans 17 amino acids. CDR3 sequence reads: CASSQAEPGSTTRGYTF. Here the CDR3 DNA reads TGCGCCAGCAGCCAAGCTGAGCCGGGTTCTACTACGAGGGGCTACACCTTC.

This chain connects TRBV28 to TRBJ2-5; TRBD2 matches at 11 bases. Germline lookup yields CDR1 MDHEN and CDR2 SYDVKM. This CDR3 region has 17 residues. V was pared by 2 bases and J by 12 bases, with 17 bases of the junction left unmatched. The CDR3 nucleotides read TGTGCCAGCAGTTTAGAGTTTGTACTAGCGGGGGAGAGAGATGAGTACTTC. The encoded protein is CASSLEFVLAGERDEYF.

The V call is TRBV9, the J call TRBJ1-4, with 9 nucleotides matching TRBD1. Germline V CDR1 and CDR2: SGDLS, YYNGEE. V lost 3 bases, J lost 8 bases, and 8 bases stayed unmatched. The CDR3 totals 15 residues. The CDR3 nucleotides are TGTGCCAGCAGCGAAGACGGGACAGGGAAAGAAAAACTGTTTTTT. Residues: CASSEDGTGKEKLFF.

This clone has just one count. The gene calls are TRBV9 and TRBJ2-7; 7 bases fit TRBD2. Germline-derived CDR1 and CDR2 are SGDLS and YYNGEE. The CDR3 is 14 amino acids. The J segment lost 5 bases and the V segment lost 4 bases, leaving 9 bases of the junction unmatched. CDR3 sequence reads: CASSSRLAVNEQYF. CDR3 coding DNA: TGTGCCAGCAGCTCACGACTAGCAGTAAACGAGCAGTACTTC.

Here the CDR3 reads CASRMTSGVSYNEQFF. In DNA form, the CDR3 reads TGTGCCAGCAGAATGACTAGCGGGGTCTCCTACAATGAGCAGTTCTTC. This sequence joins TRBV5-8 and TRBJ2-1; 11 nucleotides line up with TRBD2. The CDR3 is 16 residues long. The ends lost 5 bases at V and 0 bases at J; junction bases unmatched: 4. Germline V gives CDR1 SGHTS, CDR2 YDEGEE.

V is TRBV28 and J is TRBJ2-7; 11 nucleotides agree with TRBD1. CDR1 is MDHEN and CDR2 is SYDVKM in the germline V gene. The CDR3 contains 14 residues. With 3 bases clipped from V and 2 bases from J, the junction kept 0 bases outside the gene matches. This CDR3 reads CASSLGQGAYEQYF. DNA for the CDR3: TGTGCCAGCAGTTTGGGACAGGGGGCCTACGAGCAGTACTTC.

V is TRBV5-1 and J is TRBJ2-5, with a possible D match to TRBD1 (6 bases). The V gene's germline CDR1 is SGHRS and CDR2 YFSETQ. Trimming pared 2 bases from V and 5 bases from J, leaving 13 bases between. CDR3 size: 14 residues. The CDR3 DNA reads as TGCGCCAGCAGCTTTACAGGGACGTGGGAGACCCAGTACTTC. Translation gives CASSFTGTWETQYF.

V usage is TRBV5-6 and J usage is TRBJ1-2; possibly TRBD1 for D (5 bases). The V end was cut by 2 bases, the J end by 6 bases, with 8 bases between. The germline CDR1 and CDR2 sequences are SGHDT and YYEEEE. CDR3 size: 12 residues. The CDR3 region has the DNA TGTGCCAGCAGCTTTTCGGGGGATGGCTACACCTTC. It is translated as CASSFSGDGYTF.

V usage is TRBV11-2 and J usage is TRBJ1-1, with unresolved D. V was pared by 3 bases and J by 5 bases, with 7 bases between. The CDR3 runs to 12 residues. CDR1 is SGHAT, CDR2 FQNNGV, per germline. CDR3 nucleotide sequence: TGTGCCAGCAGCTTCAAATTGACTGAAGCTTTCTTT. This gives the protein CASSFKLTEAFF.

The rearrangement links TRBV2 to TRBJ2-5; 8 bases map to TRBD1. Germline CDR1 and CDR2: SNHLY and FYNNEI. J lost 3 bases, V lost 8 bases, and 5 bases had no gene match. The length of the CDR3 is 13 residues. CDR3 residues: CASEDRVKETQYF. The CDR3 region has the DNA TGTGCCAGCGAGGACAGGGTGAAAGAGACCCAGTACTTC.

The rearrangement joins TRBV28 to TRBJ1-2; D may be TRBD1 (5 bases). V gave up 4 bases and J gave up 2 bases, with 11 bases separating them. The germline V gene has CDR1 MDHEN and CDR2 SYDVKM. The CDR3 has 14 amino acids. The CDR3 nucleotides read TGTGCCAGCAGTTATGGGGGGAACAACTATGGCTACACCTTC. Its protein is CASSYGGNNYGYTF.

The V call is TRBV28, the J call TRBJ2-3; D remains ambiguous. From germline, CDR1 is MDHEN and CDR2 SYDVKM. This CDR3 contains 14 residues. Between the trimmed V and J ends, which lost 2 bases and 5 bases, there was a span of 11 bases. The CDR3 region is CASSLMSRGDTQYF. The CDR3 nucleotides are TGTGCCAGCAGTTTAATGTCCCGCGGAGATACGCAGTATTTT.

This sequence joins TRBV10-1 and TRBJ2-2; possibly TRBD2 for D (6 bases). Per germline, CDR1 WNHNN and CDR2 SYGVQD (reference sequence). V lost 4 bases to trimming and J lost 5 bases, with 11 bases between them. The CDR3 consists of 14 residues. The CDR3 bases are TGCGCCAGCAGTGTCTCGGGGGATACCGGGGAGCTGTTTTTT. Translating it yields CASSVSGDTGELFF.

The CDR3 DNA is TGTGCCAGCAGGGAGACGACCACAGATACGCAGTATTTT. Translated, it gives CASRETTTDTQYF. The gene calls are TRBV28 and TRBJ2-3; D is unresolved. The germline V gene has CDR1 MDHEN and CDR2 SYDVKM. CDR3 length: 13 amino acids. V dropped 6 bases and J dropped 2 bases, with 9 bases sitting between them. The full variable domain, in which reference TRBV28 and TRBJ2-3 provide the parts outside the CDR3, is DVKVTQSSRYLVKRTGEKVFLECVQDMDHENMFWYRQDPGLGLRLIYFSYDVKMKEKGDIPEGYSVSREKKERFSLILESASTNQTSMYLCASRETTTDTQYFGPGTRLTVL.

This clone appeared a few times. The chain recombines TRBV2 with TRBJ1-2; tentatively, D is TRBD1 (6 bases). CDR3 length equals 15 residues. Trimming took off 6 bases at V and 3 bases at J, with 17 bases between the two ends. In germline, CDR1 is SNHLY, CDR2 FYNNEI. The CDR3 sequence is CASSVDRMSYYGYTF. CDR3 DNA: TGTGCCAGCAGCGTCGACAGGATGTCTTACTATGGCTACACCTTC.

V is TRBV7-6 and J is TRBJ2-7; 11 bases map to TRBD1. CDR1 and CDR2 from the germline V gene are SGHVS and FNYEAQ. CDR3 length: 14 residues. Trimming took 6 bases from V and 2 from J; bases not matched to a gene: 3. CDR3 residues: CASSSGQGAYEQYF. The CDR3 region has the DNA TGTGCCAGCAGTTCGGGACAGGGGGCCTACGAGCAGTACTTC.

The chain employs TRBV7-9 and TRBJ1-6; tentatively, D is TRBD1 (6 bases). Trimming took off 4 bases at V and 3 bases at J, with 13 bases between the two ends. Germline CDR1 reads SEHNR; CDR2 reads FQNEAQ (reference sequence). The CDR3 contains 16 residues. In DNA form, the CDR3 reads TGTGCCAGCAGCTCATACGGGACAAACTATAATTCACCCCTCCACTTT. Translated: CASSSYGTNYNSPLHF.